The 17 T cell receptor beta chains below all came from one sample that was sequenced in a study of CD8+ T cells in alopecia areata. Treatment: oral pan-JAK inhibitor, 5-10 mg twice daily. Extraction of RNA preceded its reverse transcription into cDNA, which served as the sequencing template. Here immunoSEQ multiplex PCR was the method, and the copy in TCRdb shows in-frame clones only, minus some. Seen here are over 150,000 clones, 50% to 65% observed once, and the top ten hold approximately 15%. This sample comprised CD4+ T cells sorted from blood, obtained at week 24, from a patient treated with tofacitinib. Receptor source: a human donor with alopecia areata.

The V call is TRBV4-1, the J call TRBJ2-5, with 12 bases identical to TRBD2. The CDR3 is 16 amino acids. V was pared by 1 base and J by 5 bases, with 5 bases of the junction left unmatched. Germline lookup yields CDR1 MGHRA and CDR2 YSYEKL. For the CDR3, the DNA is TGCGCCAGCAGCCAAGGACTAGCGGGGGCAGGGGAGACCCAGTACTTC. Its translation: CASSQGLAGAGETQYF.

The J gene is TRBJ2-3, the V gene TRBV9; perhaps TRBD1 as D (7 bases). There are 15 residues in the CDR3. Looked up from germline, CDR1 is SGDLS and CDR2 is YYNGEE. V shed 3 bases and J shed 2 bases, with 13 bases lying between them. The CDR3 DNA follows: TGTGCCAGCAGCGCGCGACAGGGACTCACAGATACGCAGTATTTT. The encoded protein is CASSARQGLTDTQYF. Based on the CDR3 plus reference TRBV9 and TRBJ2-3, the full variable domain is DSGVTQTPKHLITATGQRVTLRCSPRSGDLSVYWYQQSLDQGLQFLIQYYNGEERAKGNILERFSAQQFPDLHSELNLSSLELGDSALYFCASSARQGLTDTQYFGPGTRLTVL.

This clone was seen more than once but under ten times. This chain uses TRBV7-9 with TRBJ1-4; no clear D gene. With 0 bases removed from V and 10 bases from J, the gap between germline ends came to 9 bases. In germline, CDR1 is SEHNR, CDR2 FQNEAQ (reference sequence). The CDR3 consists of 13 residues. The CDR3 sequence is CASSLARLGKLFF. CDR3 DNA sequence: TGTGCCAGCAGCTTAGCGCGCCTCGGAAAACTGTTTTTT. The full variable domain, with the rest looked up from reference TRBV7-9 and TRBJ1-4, is DTGVSQNPRHKITKRGQNVTFRCDPISEHNRLYWYRQTLGQGPEFLTYFQNEAQLEKSRLLSDRFSAERPKGSFSTLEIQRTEQGDSAMYLCASSLARLGKLFFGSGTQLSVL.

This clone was detected only once. The V and J genes are TRBV6-5 and TRBJ2-4, with D unclear. The germline V and J ends were trimmed by 5 bases and 0 bases, with 11 bases remaining between them. The CDR3 spans 15 residues. The germline V gene has CDR1 MNHEY and CDR2 SVGAGI. In DNA, the CDR3 is TGTGCCAGCAGTCGAACGTGGAGAGCCAAAAACATTCAGTACTTC. It encodes CASSRTWRAKNIQYF.

The rearrangement joins TRBV30 to TRBJ1-1; D perhaps matches TRBD1 (6 bases). CDR1 and CDR2 (germline): GTSNPN, SVGIG (reference sequence). The V gene lost 6 bases and the J gene lost 5 bases, with 13 bases spanning the gap. The CDR3 has 12 residues. Here the CDR3 reads CACRARGTEAFF. The CDR3 nucleotides are TGTGCCTGCCGTGCCAGGGGTACTGAAGCTTTCTTT.

The chain couples TRBV7-9 to TRBJ1-2; D gene uncertain. The germline V gene has CDR1 SEHNR and CDR2 FQNEAQ (reference sequence). CDR3 length: 14 amino acids. Deletions cut 1 base from V and 7 bases from J, with 13 bases between. Here the CDR3 DNA reads TGTGCCAGCAGCTTAGACCTGGGAATAAGTGGCTACACCTTC. Its translation: CASSLDLGISGYTF.

J is TRBJ2-3 and V is TRBV5-1; D might be TRBD1 (6 bases). Trimming took off 3 bases at V and 4 bases at J, with 15 bases between the two ends. In germline, CDR1 is SGHRS, CDR2 YFSETQ. The CDR3 totals 15 residues. This chain's CDR3 is CASSSTGFWADTQYF. The CDR3, as DNA: TGCGCCAGCAGCTCTACAGGGTTTTGGGCAGATACGCAGTATTTT.

This chain connects TRBV5-1 to TRBJ1-1; 7 positions agree with TRBD1. Trimming cost V 1 base and J 1 base; bases outside gene matches: 7. This CDR3 contains 16 residues. The germline V gene encodes CDR1 SGHRS and CDR2 YFSETQ. The CDR3 DNA is TGCGCCAGCAGCTTGCGACAGGGACCGGAGAACACTGAAGCTTTCTTT. Encoded protein: CASSLRQGPENTEAFF.

The chain links TRBV28 to TRBJ1-4, with D uncertain. CDR3 size: 16 residues. The V gene's germline CDR1 is MDHEN and CDR2 SYDVKM. V was pared by 2 bases and J by 0 bases, with 10 bases between. The CDR3 nucleotides are TGTGCCAGCAGTTTAAGGCAGCGAGCAACTAATGAAAAACTGTTTTTT. Translation gives CASSLRQRATNEKLFF.

V gene TRBV18 combines with J gene TRBJ2-5; 12 bases map to TRBD2. CDR1 KGHSH and CDR2 LQKENI come from the germline V gene. CDR3 length equals 14 residues. J gave up 4 bases and V 3 bases, and 0 bases lay outside the gene matches. The CDR3 nucleotides are TGTGCCAGCTCACCGGGACTAGCGGGAGAGACCCAGTACTTC. It is translated as CASSPGLAGETQYF. Filled out from reference TRBV18 and TRBJ2-5, the complete variable domain reads NAGVMQNPRHLVRRRGQEARLRCSPMKGHSHVYWYRQLPEEGLKFMVYLQKENIIDESGMPKERFSAEFPKEGPSILRIQQVVRGDSAAYFCASSPGLAGETQYFGPGTRLLVL.

This clone has more than one count but fewer than ten. CDR3 amino acids: CAWNLAGAQNTGELFF. In nucleotides, the CDR3 is TGTGCCTGGAATCTAGCGGGGGCCCAGAACACCGGGGAGCTGTTTTTT. The chain has TRBV30 and TRBJ2-2, with 10 bases matching TRBD2. V lost 4 bases to trimming and J lost 1 base; unmatched junction nucleotides: 6. This CDR3 is 16 amino acids long. Germline V gene lookup returns CDR1 GTSNPN and CDR2 SVGIG (reference sequence). The variable domain in full, completed from reference TRBV30 and TRBJ2-2, reads SQTIHQWPATLVQPVGSPLSLECTVEGTSNPNLYWYRQAAGRGLQLLFYSVGIGQISSEVPQNLSASRPQDRQFILSSKKLLLSDSGFYLCAWNLAGAQNTGELFFGEGSRLTVL.

This rearrangement joins TRBV29-1 to TRBJ2-6; no reliable D call. CDR3 length: 13 amino acids. Germline V gene lookup returns CDR1 SQVTM and CDR2 ANQGSEA. V lost 3 bases and J lost 0, with 3 bases in between. The DNA for the CDR3 is TGCAGCGTTGACAACTCTGGGGCCAACGTCCTGACTTTC. This encodes CSVDNSGANVLTF.

The chain employs TRBV6-5 and TRBJ1-5, with 7 bases matching TRBD1. CDR1 MNHEY and CDR2 SVGAGI come from the germline V gene. There are 14 residues in the CDR3. J was trimmed by 2 bases and V by 7 bases; bases with no gene match: 5. The CDR3 here is CASKGDSGNQPQHF. The CDR3 DNA reads as TGTGCCAGCAAGGGGGACAGCGGCAATCAGCCCCAGCATTTT.

V is TRBV30 and J is TRBJ1-2; the D is unclear. The CDR3 runs 15 residues. Germline V CDR1 and CDR2: GTSNPN, SVGIG (reference sequence). Trimming removed 2 bases at V and 7 bases at J, with 20 bases between. CDR3: CAWSKEAPSRRGYTF. In nucleotides, the CDR3 is TGTGCCTGGAGTAAGGAGGCCCCCTCGCGCCGTGGCTACACCTTC.

The table lists this clone with a few counts. The rearrangement uses TRBV12-5 and TRBJ1-2, with unresolved D. CDR1 is LGHNT and CDR2 is FRNRAP in the germline V gene. Deletions cut 0 bases from V and 7 bases from J, with 9 bases between. There are 13 residues in the CDR3. The CDR3 bases are TGTGCTAGTGGTTTGGTCCTGATCGGTGGCTACACCTTC. Translation: CASGLVLIGGYTF.

This clone was recorded at least ten times. CDR3 in DNA: TGTGCCAGCTCACCGTACCGGGACAGGGGTGGCTACACCTTC. This gives the protein CASSPYRDRGGYTF. The chain recombines TRBV18 with TRBJ1-2; TRBD1 matches at 10 bases. With 3 bases clipped from V and 7 bases from J, the junction kept 5 bases outside the gene matches. Germline V gene data show CDR1 as KGHSH and CDR2 as LQKENI. This CDR3 has 14 residues.

This chain joins TRBV15 and TRBJ2-7; 8 bases line up with TRBD1. The J segment lost 7 bases and the V segment lost 5 bases, leaving 16 bases of the junction unmatched. CDR3 size: 16 residues. Germline lookup yields CDR1 LNHNV and CDR2 YYDKDF (reference sequence). The CDR3 nucleotides are TGTGCCACCAGCCTTGGGTATCGCAGGGGGCGGCGTGAGCAGTACTTC. The encoded protein is CATSLGYRRGRREQYF.